This TCR beta chain comes out of a study of PD-L1 blockade in urothelial cancer listed by TCRdb under 2017. Concerning the study at large: Therapy was started at some point between 2013 and 2015 for all patients, and atezolizumab 1,200 mg was administered intravenously every 3 weeks. TCR sequencing covered pretreatment tumor samples and matched, serially collected peripheral blood taken before and after atezolizumab treatment. Twenty-five of 29 patients were identified as males with urothelial cancer of bladder origin, and a prior smoking history was reported by 18 of 29 patients. Somatic, immune and clinical correlates of response to PD-L1 blockade with atezolizumab in urothelial cancer were the focus of an exploratory multi-omic analysis. Blood samples yielded a median of roughly 150,000 T cells and approximately 83,000 unique TCRs, with median clonality roughly 0.082. An ECOG performance status of 0 or 1 was recorded for the patients, and 0 to 3 prior chemotherapy regimens had been received by the patients. Some 30 patients had pretreatment blood TCR-seq, some 25 had at least one posttreatment blood collection, and some 25 had tumor TCR-seq. Durable clinical benefit was achieved by nine patients but not by the remaining 20. In the same patients who had TCR sequencing, pretreatment tumors also underwent whole exome sequencing and RNA sequencing. Blood samples were analyzed at 3 weeks after treatment start (second dose) and at 6 weeks after treatment start. Durable clinical benefit was defined as progression-free survival longer than 6 months, and TCR features were also tested against progression-free and overall survival.

Relative to germline, V is 8 bases shorter and J is 5 bases shorter, with 19 bases between their ends. CDR1 and CDR2 were assigned from the germline V gene as KGHSH and LQKENI. The CDR3 sequence holds 15 residues, the cysteine and phenylalanine included. The sequence is cut down to CDR3 DNA, 45 bases in frame from base 1. On the study overall, not on this receptor specifically: Patients with durable benefit showed greater expansion of tumor-associated TCR clones in peripheral blood 3 weeks after starting treatment (n of about 20, p = 0.022). Small sample size (n ≈ 28) and many exploratory analyses mean the results are intended to be hypothesis-generating. Improved progression-free and overall survival was found to be associated with pretreatment peripheral blood TCR clonality below the median.

Synthetic TCR analog templates were spiked into each PCR to estimate absolute template abundance from read counts. The immunoSEQ assay used bias-controlled V and J gene primers to amplify TCRbeta CDR3 regions from genomic DNA. Rearranged TCRbeta segments were sequenced at approximately 20X coverage. Turning to the authors' computational methods: Sequencing errors were corrected by clustering, and CDR3s were annotated against IMGT so that V, D and J genes could be assigned. Downstream analyses used only productive TCRbeta rearrangements and left out out-of-frame or stop-codon sequences. To compute clonality, Shannon entropy was normalized by the log of the number of unique productive sequences and then subtracted from one. Clones differing between time points or between blood and tumor were identified by Fisher's exact test with Benjamini-Hochberg correction at adjusted p below 0.01. This immuneACCESS table, as held by TCRdb, lists in-frame sequences with V and J called but not all clones. Of the missing ones, under half trace to an unresolved V gene in checked studies; the others have no known cause. Clone size and the V and J calls come from that table; the DNA yielded D and trimming. The sample yields under 55,000 clones; approximately 80% were counted once. Of the sample, about 5.3% falls within the top ten clones.

The cohort included under 35 patients with locally advanced or metastatic urothelial carcinoma who were treated at Memorial Sloan Kettering on a trial protocol. Peripheral blood mononuclear cells were collected pretreatment and during treatment, at between 1 and 8 total time points per patient. The Qiagen DNeasy Blood extraction kit was used to purify genomic DNA from total PBMCs and from tumor samples. PBMCs were collected pretreatment and during treatment, and were isolated and stored as previously described. This clone was recorded once. Its antigen remains undetermined. It has no much larger one-base neighbor in the sample; base qualities were not kept.

Recombination joined TRBV18 with TRBJ1-5; tentative D gene TRBD1, with 5 bases matching. This TCR was sampled from a man between 35 and 55 years old with urothelial cancer. Sequencing used PBMCs, obtained around atezolizumab (anti-PD-L1) treatment. The DNA sequence is TGTGCCAGCACCCTGGGAGGGGCGGACGATCAGCCCCAGCATTTT. It translates to CASTLGGADDQPQHF.